This is a list of T cell receptor beta chains from one sample in a study of shared clonotypes between healthy human individuals. TCRdb's copy holds only in-frame clones and misses some; the assay was immunoSEQ multiplex PCR. The data show about 990,000 clones, 78% seen once. What was sequenced was memory CD4+ T cells from PBMCs. The receptor set was obtained from a man aged 18-30 years in good health. Some clones in this sample may be carry-over from other donors' samples. Both conserved end residues are part of each CDR3. The listing skips clone size in some rows; elsewhere it reads once, few, many or a size class.

abundance: .; j_gene: TRBJ1-5; v_gene: TRBV19; CDR3aa: CASLVGGGNQPQHF
abundance: .; j_gene: TRBJ1-5; v_gene: TRBV28; CDR3aa: CATFPGTLGFQPQHF
abundance: .; j_gene: TRBJ1-2; v_gene: TRBV5-1; CDR3aa: CASSSVPESVPAF
abundance: .; j_gene: TRBJ2-3; v_gene: TRBV27; CDR3aa: CASSTPQRTSGSHTQYF
abundance: .; j_gene: TRBJ1-6; v_gene: TRBV6-5; CDR3aa: CASSLGGQGPSPLHF
abundance: .; j_gene: TRBJ1-1; v_gene: TRBV10-3; CDR3aa: CAISEEGAVMNTEAFF
abundance: .; j_gene: TRBJ2-7; v_gene: TRBV6-1; CDR3aa: CASTPTGGKEYEQYF
abundance: once; j_gene: TRBJ2-6; v_gene: TRBV19; CDR3aa: CASSYSGALGANVLTF
abundance: .; j_gene: TRBJ1-1; v_gene: TRBV19; CDR3aa: CASSIVMWVSDTEAFF
abundance: few; j_gene: TRBJ2-2; v_gene: TRBV18; CDR3aa: CASSPWQGGNTGELFF
abundance: few; j_gene: TRBJ2-3; v_gene: TRBV5-6; CDR3aa: CASSLLAGASLRFADTQYF
abundance: few; j_gene: TRBJ1-3; v_gene: TRBV25-1; CDR3aa: CASSVGANTIYF
abundance: .; j_gene: TRBJ2-2; v_gene: TRBV11-2; CDR3aa: CASSPDRVTGELFF
abundance: .; j_gene: TRBJ1-1; v_gene: TRBV20-1; CDR3aa: CSASPGTEAFF
abundance: .; j_gene: TRBJ2-3; v_gene: TRBV25-1; CDR3aa: CASSDPEDTQYF
abundance: .; j_gene: TRBJ1-2; v_gene: TRBV6-1; CDR3aa: CASSGTGGFYGYTF
abundance: .; j_gene: TRBJ1-1; v_gene: TRBV6-5; CDR3aa: CASSERVQAAAFF
abundance: .; j_gene: TRBJ2-1; v_gene: TRBV5-1; CDR3aa: CASSTTSGPNEQFF
abundance: .; j_gene: TRBJ1-2; v_gene: TRBV6-5; CDR3aa: CASSYSSISANYGYTF
abundance: .; j_gene: TRBJ1-2; v_gene: TRBV28; CDR3aa: CASSLWSGGNYGYTF
abundance: .; j_gene: TRBJ1-5; v_gene: TRBV7-2; CDR3aa: CASSLGDRNQPQHF
abundance: .; j_gene: TRBJ2-7; v_gene: TRBV21-1; CDR3aa: CASSPRGAGSYEQYF
abundance: .; j_gene: TRBJ2-5; v_gene: TRBV5-4; CDR3aa: CASSSGQFGGTQYF
abundance: .; j_gene: TRBJ1-5; v_gene: TRBV28; CDR3aa: CASSRQVTQPQHF
abundance: .; j_gene: TRBJ2-1; v_gene: TRBV4-1; CDR3aa: CASSPRGGLERKSSYNEQFF
abundance: .; j_gene: TRBJ1-5; v_gene: TRBV19; CDR3aa: CASSMIGMSNQPQHF
abundance: .; j_gene: TRBJ1-4; v_gene: TRBV10-2; CDR3aa: CARNREAGSNEKLFF
abundance: once; j_gene: TRBJ2-1; v_gene: TRBV6-5; CDR3aa: CASSSSGTNRNEQFF
abundance: .; j_gene: TRBJ1-4; v_gene: TRBV6-1; CDR3aa: CASRQGHEKLFF
abundance: .; j_gene: TRBJ2-1; v_gene: TRBV28; CDR3aa: CASRGASAGNEQFF
abundance: .; j_gene: TRBJ1-2; v_gene: TRBV7-2; CDR3aa: CASSLSVGYGYTF
abundance: .; j_gene: TRBJ2-1; v_gene: TRBV19; CDR3aa: CASSRQGPYNEQFF
abundance: .; j_gene: TRBJ2-7; v_gene: TRBV28; CDR3aa: CAIRDGVSYEQYF
abundance: .; j_gene: TRBJ1-3; v_gene: TRBV5-1; CDR3aa: CASKAEGGNTIYF
abundance: many; j_gene: TRBJ1-3; v_gene: TRBV18; CDR3aa: CASSPPSRGGNTIYF
abundance: .; j_gene: TRBJ2-3; v_gene: TRBV7-2; CDR3aa: CASSFIDTQYF
abundance: .; j_gene: TRBJ1-5; v_gene: TRBV30; CDR3aa: CAWAGSYNQPQHF
abundance: .; j_gene: TRBJ2-7; v_gene: TRBV6-1; CDR3aa: CASSDRDRVNNEQYF
abundance: .; j_gene: TRBJ2-3; v_gene: TRBV2; CDR3aa: CASSFSGASTDTQYF
abundance: once; j_gene: TRBJ1-2; v_gene: TRBV18; CDR3aa: CASSPGFRVRDGYTF
abundance: few; j_gene: TRBJ1-2; v_gene: TRBV20-1; CDR3aa: CSASSGLPYTF